Listed below are T cell receptor beta chains from one sample, sequenced in a study of OX40 agonist ivuxolimab in advanced cancers. Measured with immunoSEQ multiplex PCR; TCRdb has only the in-frame clones, and not every one. The table has about 54,000 clones, about 83% seen once; the top ten hold approximately 1.3%. This specimen was CD4+ or CD8+ T cells sorted from blood, taken in a trial of the OX40 agonist ivuxolimab. Receptor source: an adult with an advanced solid tumor such as melanoma, head and neck, liver or kidney cancer. CDR3s include the opening cysteine and the closing phenylalanine or tryptophan. A D gene is named only where the DNA matches it firmly. The size entry is marked missing in some rows and otherwise reads once, few, many or a size class.

TRBJ2-1	-	TRBD2	TRBV7-7	TGTGCCAGCAGCTGGATGACTAGCGGGAGGGTTTTTGAGCAGTTCTTC	CASSWMTSGRVFEQFF
TRBJ1-2	-	TRBD1	TRBV19	TGTGCCAGTAGTATGGGGGGACAGGCTGACTATGGCTACACCTTC	CASSMGGQADYGYTF
TRBJ2-3	-	-	TRBV5-1	TGCGCCAGCAGCTTGGTACGGTTGGCAGGGTTCACAGATACGCAGTATTTT	CASSLVRLAGFTDTQYF
TRBJ1-1	few	-	TRBV6-6	TGTGCCAGCAGGCAGGGAAGTTTGAACACTGAAGCTTTCTTT	CASRQGSLNTEAFF
TRBJ2-7	-	-	TRBV28	TGTGCCAGCAGTTTATCGGGGGTTGAGCAGTACTTC	CASSLSGVEQYF
TRBJ2-5	-	-	TRBV28	TGTGCCAGCGGAGGTGGTCATCAAGAGACCCAGTACTTC	CASGGGHQETQYF
TRBJ2-7	-	-	TRBV5-1	TGCGCCAGCAGCTTGGCGGGGGACACCTACGAGCAGTACTTC	CASSLAGDTYEQYF
TRBJ1-4	-	-	TRBV30	TGTGCCTGGAGTGTACCGCACTCGGGCCTTGAAAAACTGTTTTTT	CAWSVPHSGLEKLFF
TRBJ1-2	once	-	TRBV7-8	TGTGCCAGCAGCCGACGACAAGACAGTACCTATGGCTACACCTTC	CASSRRQDSTYGYTF
TRBJ2-7	-	TRBD1	TRBV28	TGTGCCACCAAGGGTTGGCCGGGACAGGGGTCACTCGCTTACTCCTACGAGCAGTACTTC	CATKGWPGQGSLAYSYEQYF
TRBJ1-4	-	-	TRBV14	TGTGCCAGCAGCCAATCACCGGAAAAACTGTTTTTT	CASSQSPEKLFF
TRBJ2-1	once	-	TRBV6-6	TGTGCCAGCAGTTACTGGTCGACTTCGTCCTACAATGAGCAGTTCTTC	CASSYWSTSSYNEQFF
TRBJ2-7	-	-	TRBV5-6	TGTGCCAGCAGCTTGCCGGCCTCCTACGAGCAGTACTTC	CASSLPASYEQYF
TRBJ1-5	-	-	TRBV6-1	TGTGCCAGCAGTGAAGCGAAGGTTGTTAGCAATCAGCCCCAGCATTTT	CASSEAKVVSNQPQHF
TRBJ1-1	-	TRBD1	TRBV9	TGTGCCAGCAGCGTAGCTGGGCAGGGGGTGGGTGAAGCTTTCTTT	CASSVAGQGVGEAFF
TRBJ1-1	-	-	TRBV7-8	TGTGCCAGCAGCCTACACGGATCAGCTTTCTTT	CASSLHGSAFF